This T cell receptor beta chain came from a study of blood T cell repertoires in COVID-19. Turning to the study itself: Acute-phase and convalescent COVID-19 samples originated in the United States, Italy and Spain. T cells, B-cell-depleted T cells, or PBMCs supplied cDNA or gDNA.

As originally analysed: Nucleated cell number was recorded as an estimate derived from reference gene primer amplification. Sequenced by immunoSEQ multiplex PCR; TCRdb stores in-frame clones only, minus some. V and J calls and clone size come straight from that table; D and trimming were deduced from the DNA. The sample has around 140,000 clones; approximately 80% are singletons. This CDR3 is 11 amino acids long. With 6 bases removed from V and 1 base from J, the gap between germline ends came to 3 bases. CDR1 is LGHDT, CDR2 YNNKEL, per germline (reference sequence). The chain joins TRBV3-1 (or the pseudogene TRBV3-2) to TRBJ1-1; no reliable D call. The sequenced sample consisted of peripheral blood. The source is a woman aged 55-70 years with acute or convalescent COVID-19. CDR3: CASRRNTEAFF. The CDR3 coding sequence is TGTGCCAGCAGGCGGAACACTGAAGCTTTCTTT.